This TCR beta chain was recovered during a study of blood T cell repertoires in COVID-19. Comment on this clone: The junction shows a germline mismatch at one end, possibly a read error.

The CDR3 covers 16 residues. The germline V gene has CDR1 MNHNS and CDR2 SASEGT. Profiling relied on immunoSEQ multiplex PCR, and the TCRdb table lists in-frame clones only, not all of them. This table has over 250,000 clones, approximately 92% appearing once. Sequenced: PBMCs or T cells enriched from blood (not recorded which). The source is a woman younger than 35 who had recovered from COVID-19. The chain employs TRBV6-1 and TRBJ1-4; D is possibly TRBD1 (5 bases). In nucleotides, the CDR3 is TGTGCCAGCGGTGACCCACCGACAGCCATTAATGAAAAACTGTTTTTT. Translating gives CASGDPPTAINEKLFF.